One sample yielded the 29 T cell receptor beta chains listed below, sequenced in a study of OX40 agonist ivuxolimab in advanced cancers. Only in-frame clones appear in the TCRdb table, and some are missing; sequencing was by immunoSEQ multiplex PCR. Of roughly 65,000 clones listed, about nine tenths are singletons. Source: CD4+ or CD8+ T cells sorted from blood, taken in a trial of the OX40 agonist ivuxolimab. The receptor set was obtained from an adult with an advanced solid tumor such as melanoma, head and neck, liver or kidney cancer.

V gene TRBV12-5 combines with J gene TRBJ2-1; D gene ambiguous. The germline gives CDR1 LGHNT, CDR2 FRNRAP. The germline V and J ends were trimmed by 0 bases and 6 bases, with 12 bases remaining between them. The CDR3 is 15 residues long. DNA of the CDR3: TGTGCTAGTGGTTTGGTAGCACAGCTTATCAATGAGCAGTTCTTC. Translated, it gives CASGLVAQLINEQFF.

This chain uses TRBV6-6 with TRBJ1-1, with D hard to call. V lost 8 bases and J lost 1, with 17 bases in between. CDR3 length equals 15 residues. Looked up from germline, CDR1 is MNHNY and CDR2 is SVGAGI (reference sequence). The CDR3 DNA is TGTGCCAGCTTCCCCCCAACCAGAGGGAACACTGAAGCTTTCTTT. Its protein is CASFPPTRGNTEAFF.

The chain joins TRBV5-6 to TRBJ2-5; 8 bases match TRBD1. This CDR3 is 14 amino acids long. CDR1 is SGHDT, CDR2 YYEEEE, per germline. The trim removed 4 bases at V and 5 bases at J, leaving 7 bases unmatched. Written as DNA, the CDR3 is TGTGCCAGCAGCACGCAGGGGGCCCACGAGACCCAGTACTTC. Protein product: CASSTQGAHETQYF.

The gene calls are TRBV5-1 and TRBJ1-4; possibly TRBD1 for D (5 bases). Trimming removed 4 bases at V and 2 bases at J, with 12 bases between. CDR1 and CDR2 (germline): SGHRS, YFSETQ. The CDR3 has 15 amino acids. In nucleotides, the CDR3 is TGCGCCAGCAGCCCTGGGGCAGTGACTAATGAAAAACTGTTTTTT. Encoded protein: CASSPGAVTNEKLFF. The full variable domain, in which reference TRBV5-1 and TRBJ1-4 provide the parts outside the CDR3, is KAGVTQTPRYLIKTRGQQVTLSCSPISGHRSVSWYQQTPGQGLQFLFEYFSETQRNKGNFPGRFSGRQFSNSRSEMNVSTLELGDSALYLCASSPGAVTNEKLFFGSGTQLSVL.

This clone showed up just once. The chain uses TRBV6-1 and TRBJ2-7; TRBD1 might be the D (6 bases). CDR1 is MNHNS and CDR2 is SASEGT in the germline V gene. This CDR3 region has 12 residues. The V end lost 5 bases, the J end lost 4 bases, and 9 bases lay between the germline ends. CDR3 loop: CASSIQGYEQYF. Here the CDR3 DNA reads TGTGCCAGCAGTATCCAGGGGTACGAGCAGTACTTC.

This chain uses TRBV2 with TRBJ2-1; TRBD1 aligns across 8 bases. The J segment lost 7 bases and the V segment lost 1 base, leaving 9 bases of the junction unmatched. The germline V gene has CDR1 SNHLY and CDR2 FYNNEI. The CDR3 loop spans 16 amino acids. The CDR3 DNA is TGTGCCAGCAGTGAAGGGGTCAGGACAGGGATTAATGAGCAGTTCTTC. Translating gives CASSEGVRTGINEQFF.

The J gene is TRBJ2-7, the V gene TRBV7-2; D remains unclear. Trimming pared 3 bases from V and 1 base from J, leaving 7 bases between. The germline gives CDR1 SGHTA, CDR2 FQGNSA. This CDR3 comprises 13 residues. Here the CDR3 reads CASSLTDSYEQYF. Written as DNA, the CDR3 is TGTGCCAGCAGCTTGACGGATTCCTACGAGCAGTACTTC. The whole variable domain, filled in from reference TRBV7-2 and TRBJ2-7, reads GAGVSQSPSNKVTEKGKDVELRCDPISGHTALYWYRQSLGQGLEFLIYFQGNSAPDKSGLPSDRFSAERTGGSVSTLTIQRTQQEDSAVYLCASSLTDSYEQYFGPGTRLTVT.

The rearrangement joins TRBV19 to TRBJ1-1, with D uncertain. Germline CDR1 and CDR2: LNHDA and SQIVND (reference sequence). Trimming took 4 bases from V and 0 from J, leaving 6 bases between them. CDR3 length equals 13 residues. The CDR3 sequence: CASSRKMNTEAFF. In DNA form, the CDR3 reads TGTGCCAGTAGTAGGAAGATGAACACTGAAGCTTTCTTT.

The V and J genes are TRBV7-8 and TRBJ2-1; tentative D call: TRBD2 (6 bases). The V end lost 5 bases, the J end lost 10 bases, and 24 bases lay between the germline ends. The CDR3 totals 16 residues. The germline V gene has CDR1 SGHVS and CDR2 FQNEAQ. The CDR3 DNA follows: TGTGCCAGCAGCCCCAGCTTGGGGCGCGTGGAGGGGGAGCAGTTCTTC. Amino acid sequence: CASSPSLGRVEGEQFF.

This clone was recorded only once. This chain joins TRBV25-1 and TRBJ2-2; a possible D gene is TRBD2 (5 bases). This CDR3 is built from 15 residues. The V and J ends lost 3 bases and 1 base respectively, with 9 bases between them. Germline V gene sequence: CDR1 MGHDK, CDR2 SYGVNS. The DNA of the CDR3 is TGTGCCAGCAGTGATGACGGAGGGAACACCGGGGAGCTGTTTTTT. This translates into CASSDDGGNTGELFF.

This clone was observed once. This rearrangement joins TRBV30 to TRBJ2-1; 10 nucleotides align to TRBD2. This CDR3 contains 16 residues. V lost 0 bases and J lost 4; bases outside the gene matches: 6. Germline-derived CDR1 and CDR2 are GTSNPN and SVGIG (reference sequence). CDR3 in amino acids: CAWSVLAGGPYNEQFF. In nucleotides, the CDR3 is TGTGCCTGGAGTGTCTTAGCGGGAGGACCTTACAATGAGCAGTTCTTC.

This clone was found once. The rearrangement joins TRBV19 to TRBJ1-6; D is uncertain. CDR3 size: 13 residues. Germline values: CDR1 LNHDA, CDR2 SQIVND (reference sequence). V lost 3 bases and J 7 bases, leaving 7 bases between the germline ends. Here the CDR3 reads CASSMYGNSPLHF. CDR3 in DNA: TGTGCCAGTAGTATGTACGGGAATTCACCCCTCCACTTT.

This clone occurred once. The chain links TRBV27 to TRBJ1-1; 7 positions match TRBD1. Germline V gene lookup returns CDR1 MNHEY and CDR2 SMNVEV (reference sequence). The CDR3 runs 14 residues. The V and J ends lost 6 bases and 5 bases, in that order; junction bases with no gene match: 9. In DNA, the CDR3 is TGTGCCAGCAGCGTGACAGGGACGTGGACTGAAGCTTTCTTT. The encoded protein is CASSVTGTWTEAFF.

The chain carries TRBV14 and TRBJ2-2; D gene ambiguous. V gave up 0 bases and J gave up 6 bases, with 8 bases separating them. Germline V gene sequence: CDR1 SGHDN, CDR2 FVKESK. This CDR3 is 14 amino acids long. CDR3 protein: CASSQDRFAGELFF. In DNA form, the CDR3 reads TGTGCCAGCAGCCAAGATAGATTCGCCGGGGAGCTGTTTTTT.

The chain couples TRBV13 to TRBJ1-4; D gene uncertain. V dropped 2 bases and J dropped 4 bases, with 11 bases sitting between them. This CDR3 region has 15 residues. Looked up from germline, CDR1 is PRHDT and CDR2 is FYEKMQ (reference sequence). DNA for the CDR3: TGTGCCAGCAGCTTACGGCGGGTCGGTAATGAAAAACTGTTTTTT. Its protein is CASSLRRVGNEKLFF.

The chain couples TRBV5-6 to TRBJ1-5, with D maybe TRBD1 (6 bases). Germline V lookup: CDR1 SGHDT, CDR2 YYEEEE. This CDR3 contains 14 residues. V was trimmed by 4 bases and J by 7 bases, leaving 15 bases between them. The DNA for the CDR3 is TGTGCCAGCAGCCCAGGGGTCGGGGACCAGCCCCAGCATTTT. Protein sequence: CASSPGVGDQPQHF.

The rearrangement uses TRBV15 and TRBJ2-3; D is unclear. The CDR3 has 17 residues. V was clipped by 3 bases and J by 2 bases, with 18 bases between them. Germline V gene lookup returns CDR1 LNHNV and CDR2 YYDKDF (reference sequence). CDR3 coding DNA: TGTGCCACCAGCAGCCATATCGCGACGGGCGACACAGATACGCAGTATTTT. It is translated as CATSSHIATGDTDTQYF. Together with reference TRBV15 and TRBJ2-3, the CDR3 gives the full variable domain: DAMVIQNPRYQVTQFGKPVTLSCSQTLNHNVMYWYQQKSSQAPKLLFHYYDKDFNNEADTPDNFQSRRPNTSFCFLDIRSPGLGDTAMYLCATSSHIATGDTDTQYFGPGTRLTVL.

This sequence joins TRBV7-3 and TRBJ2-2, with a tentative D call TRBD1 (5 bases). The CDR3 has 17 amino acids. V lost 5 bases and J 1 base, leaving 17 bases between the germline ends. The V gene's germline CDR1 is SGHTA and CDR2 FQGTGA. The CDR3 DNA reads TGTGCCAGCAGCCAAGGCCCTAGGACAAAGAACACCGGGGAGCTGTTTTTT. Protein sequence: CASSQGPRTKNTGELFF. The full variable domain, rest sourced from reference TRBV7-3 and TRBJ2-2, is GAGVSQTPSNKVTEKGKYVELRCDPISGHTALYWYRQSLGQGPEFLIYFQGTGAADDSGLPNDRFFAVRPEGSVSTLKIQRTERGDSAVYLCASSQGPRTKNTGELFFGEGSRLTVL.

The genes are TRBV19 and TRBJ2-6; no firm D call. The ends were cut back, 5 bases at V and 0 bases at J, with 11 bases in the middle. The length of the CDR3 is 16 residues. Germline V CDR1 and CDR2: LNHDA, SQIVND (reference sequence). The CDR3 is CASSPDGNSGANVLTF. CDR3 bases: TGTGCCAGTAGTCCGGACGGAAACTCTGGGGCCAACGTCCTGACTTTC.

V is TRBV6-5 and J is TRBJ1-2; D gene ambiguous. Germline V gene lookup returns CDR1 MNHEY and CDR2 SVGAGI. Trimming shortened V by 5 bases and J by 4 bases, and 11 bases separated the two germline ends. CDR3 length equals 13 residues. The CDR3 nucleotides read TGTGCCAGCAGTGAAAGGAGCGGCTATGGCTACACCTTC. This translates into CASSERSGYGYTF.

Here the CDR3 reads CASSVGGGASGANVLTF. CDR3 bases: TGTGCCAGCAGCGTAGGAGGGGGGGCCTCTGGGGCCAACGTCCTGACTTTC. This chain links TRBV9 with TRBJ2-6; maybe TRBD2 (7 bases). The CDR3 consists of 17 residues. CDR1 and CDR2 (germline): SGDLS, YYNGEE. V dropped 0 bases and J dropped 0 bases, with 10 bases sitting between them.

The rearrangement uses TRBV30 and TRBJ1-3; no clear D. Deletions cut 0 bases from V and 4 bases from J, with 7 bases between. Germline CDR1 and CDR2: GTSNPN and SVGIG (reference sequence). CDR3 length: 13 residues. The DNA for the CDR3 is TGTGCCTGGAGTGTACTACAGGGAAACACCATATATTTT. This codes for CAWSVLQGNTIYF.

V is TRBV19 and J is TRBJ2-3; tentative D call: TRBD2 (5 bases). This CDR3 has 16 amino acids. Germline assignment: CDR1 LNHDA and CDR2 SQIVND (reference sequence). V was pared by 0 bases and J by 1 base, with 11 bases between. DNA of the CDR3: TGTGCCAGTAGTATAGATCGGAGCGGTCGCACAGATACGCAGTATTTT. Translation: CASSIDRSGRTDTQYF.

The table lists this clone with a count of one. The rearrangement uses TRBV14 and TRBJ1-1; 12 positions match TRBD1. V lost 5 bases and J lost 5; bases outside the gene matches: 3. Looked up from germline, CDR1 is SGHDN and CDR2 is FVKESK. The CDR3 has 14 amino acids. CDR3 bases: TGTGCCAGCAGCAGGGACAGGGGGCGTACTGAAGCTTTCTTT. It codes for CASSRDRGRTEAFF.

The chain combines TRBV9 with TRBJ2-1; D not resolved. This CDR3 spans 15 amino acids. The V gene's germline CDR1 is SGDLS and CDR2 YYNGEE. The V end lost 0 bases, the J end lost 6 bases, and 13 bases lay between the germline ends. CDR3: CASSVGLTGFNEQFF. Here the CDR3 DNA reads TGTGCCAGCAGCGTAGGACTTACTGGGTTCAATGAGCAGTTCTTC.

This clone was observed once. V usage is TRBV27 and J usage is TRBJ2-1, with D uncertain. Per the germline V gene, CDR1 is MNHEY and CDR2 is SMNVEV (reference sequence). Trimming took off 3 bases at V and 3 bases at J, with 9 bases between the two ends. The CDR3 consists of 14 residues. The CDR3 here is CASSFGGVYNEQFF. The DNA for the CDR3 is TGTGCCAGCAGTTTCGGCGGAGTCTACAATGAGCAGTTCTTC.

The chain links TRBV6-4 to TRBJ1-1; TRBD1 might be the D (6 bases). The V gene lost 6 bases and the J gene lost 2 bases, with 16 bases spanning the gap. The CDR3 covers 15 residues. The germline V gene encodes CDR1 MRHNA and CDR2 SNTAGT. For the CDR3, the DNA is TGTGCCAGCAGACCTTCCGGACAGCCAAACACTGAAGCTTTCTTT. Translation gives CASRPSGQPNTEAFF.

The chain is built from TRBV7-9 and TRBJ1-3; 8 bases align to TRBD1. The CDR3 is 15 amino acids. J was trimmed by 1 base and V by 5 bases; bases with no gene match: 4. The germline gives CDR1 SEHNR, CDR2 FQNEAQ (reference sequence). CDR3 coding DNA: TGTGCCAGCAGCCCAGGGGGCGAATCTGGAAACACCATATATTTT. This gives the protein CASSPGGESGNTIYF.

The chain joins TRBV5-4 to TRBJ1-1; D call uncertain. The CDR3 extends over 12 amino acids. Trimming cost V 0 bases and J 6 bases, with 6 bases left between them. Germline CDR1 reads SGHNT; CDR2 reads YYREEE (reference sequence). DNA for the CDR3: TGTGCCAGCAGCTTGGAATGGGCTGAAGCTTTCTTT. Translation gives CASSLEWAEAFF.